This paragraph covers one T cell receptor (beta chain) sequence. This sample was taken from a study of blood T cell repertoires in COVID-19. About the research overall: Italy, Spain and the United States were the sources of the convalescent and acute COVID-19 samples. T cells, B-cell-depleted T cells, or PBMCs supplied cDNA or gDNA.

The V gene end was trimmed by 4 bases and the J gene end by 0 bases; junction bases not matched to a gene: 7. This CDR3 comprises 16 residues. Germline-derived CDR1 and CDR2 are GTSNPN and SVGIG (reference sequence). Produced via immunoSEQ multiplex PCR; TCRdb's table is partial and in-frame only. The table has some 200,000 clones, approximately 85% seen once. This receptor was identified in a man aged 45 to 65 who had recovered from COVID-19. The sequenced sample was peripheral blood. The rearrangement joins TRBV30 to TRBJ2-1, with 9 nucleotides matching TRBD2. The DNA of the CDR3 is TGTGCCTGGATAGTGGGCGGGAGGGACTCCTACAATGAGCAGTTCTTC. Translated: CAWIVGGRDSYNEQFF.